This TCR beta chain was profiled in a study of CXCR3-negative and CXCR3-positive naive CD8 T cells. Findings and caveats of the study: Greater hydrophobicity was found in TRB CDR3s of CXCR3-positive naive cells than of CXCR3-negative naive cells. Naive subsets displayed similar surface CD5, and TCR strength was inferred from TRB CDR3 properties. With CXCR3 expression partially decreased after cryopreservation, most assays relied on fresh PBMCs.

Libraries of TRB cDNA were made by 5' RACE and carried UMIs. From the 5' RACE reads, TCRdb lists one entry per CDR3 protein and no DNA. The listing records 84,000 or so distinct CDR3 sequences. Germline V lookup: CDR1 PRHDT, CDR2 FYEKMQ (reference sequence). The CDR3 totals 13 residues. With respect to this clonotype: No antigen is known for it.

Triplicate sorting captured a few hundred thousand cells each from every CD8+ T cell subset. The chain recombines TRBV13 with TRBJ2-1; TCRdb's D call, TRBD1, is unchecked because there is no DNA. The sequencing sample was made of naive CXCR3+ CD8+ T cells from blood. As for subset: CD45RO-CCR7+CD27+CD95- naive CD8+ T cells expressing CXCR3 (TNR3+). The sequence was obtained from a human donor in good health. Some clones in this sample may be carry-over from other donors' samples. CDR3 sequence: CASSANRGDEQFF. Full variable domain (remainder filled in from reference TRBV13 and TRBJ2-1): AAGVIQSPRHLIKEKRETATLKCYPIPRHDTVYWYQQGPGQDPQFLISFYEKMQSDKGSIPDRFSAQQFSDYHSELNMSSLELGDSALYFCASSANRGDEQFFGPGTRLTVL.